This TCR beta chain was retrieved from a study of cytomegalovirus exposure and HLA in healthy donors (dated by TCRdb to 2016 to 2017). Turning to the overall study: An earlier analysis of approximately 640 of the donors reported about 290 Gb of sequence data and roughly 110 million unique TCR beta sequences from 190 million or so T cells. About 300 gigabases of sequencing data and approximately 80 million unique TCR sequences were included in an early release covering roughly 600 HLA-typed donors. Of the approximately 400 genotyped donors, less than 85% were placed in the genetic ancestry cluster associated with self-reported Caucasian donors. The study aimed to test whether cataloging public T cell receptors could reveal signatures of past pathogen exposure. The study profiled the T cell repertoires of hundreds of subjects by immunosequencing and related them to cytomegalovirus serostatus. A separate validation cohort of approximately 120 different subjects was used in addition to the 666-subject first cohort. The study combined high-throughput TCR immunosequencing, statistical association of individual TCRs with disease status, and machine learning to predict cytomegalovirus infection status. In a later analysis, previously published TCR beta repertoires from several hundred donors were re-analyzed and high-resolution HLA genotyping was added so that TCR occurrence patterns could be studied. The later analysis used no new phenotypic data to find candidate immune exposures, relying instead on TCR beta sequences and their occurrence across donors. To decide whether each TCR beta V gene segment behaved as functional or pseudogenic, an earlier analysis of nearly 600 of the donors relied on high-throughput TCR beta sequencing. Donor age, sex, ethnicity and CMV serostatus were compiled alongside the repertoire data. In a later genetic analysis, genome-wide SNP genotypes for about three fifths of the roughly 670 donors were used, and that subset was treated as a discovery cohort. Every repertoire in the discovery cohort had been generated on one and the same sequencing platform. HLA typing included class I and class II loci at four-digit resolution. The number of donors typed differed by locus, with about 629-630 for A, B, C, DRB1 and DQB1, more than 500 for DQA1, 600 to 610 for DPA1, and some 450 for DPB1. Four to six DR-DQ haplotypes were handled as single units for association and clustering, since linkage in the cohort was strong. Across about 380 genotyped donors of the cohort, an average of roughly 200,000 unique TCR beta nucleotide sequences per donor were sequenced, and roughly a sixth of those sequences were non-productive. Results the study describes overall, beyond this receptor: Presence/absence analyses assumed roughly uniform sequencing depth across donors, an assumption that may not hold. An earlier analysis of around 500 of the donors showed that most TCR beta V segments appeared in productive rearrangements either about 87% or about 30% of the time, which broadly matched IMGT annotations. In both the original and validation cohorts, the classifier was reported to diagnose cytomegalovirus status with high specificity and sensitivity. Some IMGT-functional V segments, including TRBV6-2 and TRBV6-3, could not be told apart with the 87-base-pair reads, so those segments were excluded. According to a later analysis, most CMV-associated TCR beta chains appeared to be HLA-restricted, and the HLA associations seemed to be driven largely by CMV exposure. The authors suggested that the approach could potentially be extended to other disease states and immunological phenotypes. Immune exposure information for the cohort was limited to CMV serostatus. Linkage disequilibrium might explain the correlated functional status among segregating V segments, but an unknown experimental factor could not be excluded. In a later genetic analysis, fewer N-insertions in productive TCRs were reported among donors in an Asian-associated ancestry cluster than the roughly 670-donor mean. A group of highly shared sequence variants was considered likely to be a technical artifact of the sequencing pipeline. A further reported finding was that TCR beta sequences accurately predicted the HLA-A and HLA-B alleles for most subjects in the first cohort. When HLA alleles, especially DR and DQ, strongly co-occurred, attributing TCR associations to individual alleles was difficult. In a later analysis, TCR association rates were found to vary across HLA loci, with the most associated TCRs seen for DRB1 alleles and the fewest for HLA-C alleles. While some public TCRs were present in many individuals, most TCR sequences turned up only very rarely across donors. Compared with equally common non-associated chains, HLA-associated TCR beta chains in a later analysis were more clonally expanded and had lower generation probabilities. In a later analysis, several top co-occurrence clusters were reported to appear linked to parvovirus B19, influenza, CMV and Epstein-Barr virus. Because counts were too low, seventeen rarely observed V segments, including chromosome 9 orphons, were excluded from the earlier analysis of about 500 of the donors. The study listed over 150 TCR beta chains as associated with cytomegalovirus. A few of the identified cytomegalovirus-associated TCR beta chains were confirmed in vitro to be specific for cytomegalovirus antigens. Because HLA typing was missing for some donors at each locus, association tests included only the typed subset. In this cohort, only TCR beta chains were sequenced, and detectable features were limited by the absence of alpha or paired-chain data. A later analysis associated about 16,000 TCR beta sequences with specific HLA alleles at a false discovery rate of 0.05. A later genetic analysis associated a missense DCLRE1C variant with V-gene and J-gene trimming of TCR beta chains, and an independent cohort replicated the association.

The protocol used for the library was the immunoSEQ multiplex PCR assay. For the multiplex PCR, a mixture combining 60 forward primers for TCR Vbeta segments and 13 reverse primers for TCR Jbeta segments was used. The CDR3 region of rearranged TCR beta genes was amplified from genomic DNA by a multiplex PCR assay. Amplified TCR beta libraries were sequenced as 87-base-pair reads on the Illumina HiSeq System. The study's own analysis went as follows. A later analysis tallied about 77 million unique TCR beta chains across the 700 or so repertoires, and some 12 million of those chains were shared by two or more donors. A nearest-neighbor algorithm error-corrected the raw reads and collapsed the reads into unique sequences, merging closely related sequences to remove PCR and sequencing errors. To assign V, D and J gene segments, CDR3 sequences were aligned to IMGT reference sequences. For a sequence to be retained, at least a six-nucleotide match to both a V gene segment and a J gene segment was required. A rearrangement counted as productive if the CDR3 had no stop codons and remained in frame with V and J, and every other rearrangement counted as non-productive. CDR3 was defined according to IMGT convention as the region running from the second conserved V-encoded cysteine to the conserved J-encoded phenylalanine. The earlier analysis of a few hundred of the donors excluded sequences that lacked an unambiguous match to a single V gene segment. An earlier analysis of under 750 of the donors called V segments functional above 56.7% productive rearrangements and segregating when the between-donor standard deviation exceeded 5%. A statistical classification framework was built to diagnose cytomegalovirus status from the catalog of TCR beta chain sequences. A later analysis assigned V and J genes by comparing TCR nucleotide sequences with IMGT/GENE-DB human TR gene sequences. Using the TCRdist pipeline, a later analysis assigned CDR3 sequences along with most-parsimonious VDJ recombination scenarios. A later analysis defined each TCR beta chain by its CDR3 amino acid sequence plus V-gene family, and excluded reads lacking a unique V-gene family. To address suspected cross-contamination and a sequencing artifact, a later analysis removed around 590 highly shared, low-generation-probability nucleotide sequences. A later analysis calculated a clonal expansion index for each public chain from normalized within-repertoire ranks of inferred template counts. A later analysis computed generation probabilities with a VDJ recombination model fitted to out-of-frame rearrangements, and checked the results against IGoR. In a later analysis, TCR-TCR, TCR-HLA and TCR-CMV co-occurrence was scored with hypergeometric tests, and a repertoire-size bias correction was applied to TCR pairs. A later analysis estimated false discovery rates by permuting HLA or CMV assignments 20 times. In a later analysis, co-occurring TCRs were grouped using DBSCAN, with TCRdist sequence similarity added in when clustering inside HLA-allele-positive subsets. Repertoires with fewer than 30,000 or more than 120,000 public chains, plus five repertoires with anomalous nucleotide sharing, were excluded from co-occurrence clustering. TCRdb obtained this table from immuneACCESS and retained in-frame rearrangements with V and J assigned. These tables miss some clones; where compared with another copy, unresolved V genes account for less than half of the shortfall, and the remainder is unexplained. The DNA gave D and trimming, while V, J and clone size come from that table. The sample includes around 110,000 clones, with 70% observed a single time. In total, the top ten clones hold roughly 8.7% of the sample.

Remarks on this clone: Which antigen it targets is not known. Qualities for individual bases were not recorded, and no much larger clone is one base off.

In total, just over 650 healthy bone marrow donors made up the cohort. Cohort members were all nominally healthy when sampled, although unrecorded immune exposures were likely present. The donor tested CMV seropositive and was one of the 289 seropositive cohort members. Each donor provided a peripheral blood sample, and peripheral blood mononuclear cells were used for TCR beta sequencing. The Qiagen DNeasy Blood Extraction Kit was used to extract genomic DNA from the blood cell samples. CDR1 and CDR2, per the germline V gene (reference sequence), are LNHDA and SQIVND. The CDR3 covers 13 residues, taking in both the cysteine and the phenylalanine. Only the CDR3 region is kept as DNA, spanning 39 bases read in frame from base 1. V drops 3 bases and J drops 3 bases, leaving 8 bases in between.

The source material was PBMCs. This chain is built from TRBV19 and TRBJ1-2, with the D gene not confidently named. This sequence originates from a man aged 25 to 45 in good health and CMV-seropositive. The CDR3 in this case is CASSIGSYYGYTF. The DNA reads TGTGCCAGTAGTATCGGGTCTTACTATGGCTACACCTTC.